The present TCR beta chain was sequenced within a study of PD-L1 blockade in urothelial cancer. On the study more broadly: Every 3 weeks, patients received intravenous atezolizumab 1,200 mg, beginning 2014. Analysis of the blood was performed 3 weeks (second dose) and 6 weeks after treatment start.

Germline assignment: CDR1 MDHEN and CDR2 SYDVKM. This CDR3 is 13 amino acids long. The V end was cut by 8 bases, the J end by 6 bases, with 15 bases between. Time point given: pretreatment peripheral blood. Libraries were prepared by immunoSEQ multiplex PCR; TCRdb keeps only in-frame clonotypes and omits some of them. The sample has tens of thousands of clones, under 90% seen once. The receptor's source is a man aged 55 to 70 with urothelial cancer. Sample: PBMCs, taken around atezolizumab (anti-PD-L1) treatment. V usage is TRBV28 and J usage is TRBJ2-3; the D gene is possibly TRBD1 (5 bases). Here the CDR3 DNA reads TGTGCCAGCCAGGGATCAGTTTTGGATACGCAGTATTTT. It specifies CASQGSVLDTQYF.